The sequence of this TCR beta chain was determined in a study of graft-versus-host responses after intestinal transplantation. On the study more broadly: Recipients uniformly received anti-thymocyte globulin induction, followed by tacrolimus and steroids for three to four years. Whole-study findings and limits: Where graft-donor T cell macrochimerism was present, patients had high graft-versus-host to host-versus-graft clonal ratios in allografts.

Trimming took 7 bases from V and 5 from J, leaving 20 bases between them. Germline assignment: CDR1 SNHLY and CDR2 FYNNEI. The CDR3 has 15 residues. Here immunoSEQ multiplex PCR was the method, and the copy in TCRdb shows in-frame clones only, minus some. Of some 140,000 clones listed, approximately 92% were seen once; the top ten hold roughly 0.15%. Notes on this clone: Antigen specificity is unknown.

The clonotype comes from a human donor who received an intestinal transplant. The gene calls are TRBV2 and TRBJ2-5; D unresolved. Sequencing was performed on unstimulated CD4+ T cells sorted from spleen or lymph node cells, taken before intestinal transplant. The CDR3 region is CASMAGVAAAETQYF. As DNA, the CDR3 is TGTGCCAGCATGGCAGGAGTGGCTGCCGCGGAGACCCAGTACTTC.